The 22 T cell receptor beta chains below come from one sample, sequenced in a study of PD-L1 blockade in urothelial cancer. Assay: immunoSEQ multiplex PCR; the TCRdb copy retains only in-frame clones and omits some. The table shows 56,000 or so clones, with around 83% occurring only once. The sequenced sample was PBMCs, obtained around atezolizumab (anti-PD-L1) treatment. These receptors all come from a middle-aged man with urothelial cancer.

The chain is built from TRBV11-2 and TRBJ1-1; D gene ambiguous. Germline V gene lookup returns CDR1 SGHAT and CDR2 FQNNGV. This CDR3 comprises 13 residues. V lost 6 bases and J 1 base, leaving 9 bases between the germline ends. The DNA of the CDR3 is TGTGCCAGCAGTGAGTGGAGGAACACTGAAGCTTTCTTT. Protein: CASSEWRNTEAFF.

The J gene is TRBJ2-2, the V gene TRBV5-6; the D gene is possibly TRBD1 (5 bases). Trimming removed 1 base from V and 4 bases from J, with 11 bases in between. CDR1 and CDR2 from the germline V gene are SGHDT and YYEEEE. This CDR3 spans 15 amino acids. The CDR3 region is CASSLWPGLTGELFF. The DNA of the CDR3 is TGTGCCAGCAGCTTGTGGCCAGGGCTCACCGGGGAGCTGTTTTTT.

The rearrangement joins TRBV13 to TRBJ1-1; 7 bases agree with TRBD1. Germline V gene sequence: CDR1 PRHDT, CDR2 FYEKMQ (reference sequence). V shed 5 bases, J shed 1 base, and the junction held 10 bases outside the gene matches. The CDR3 is 16 amino acids. In nucleotides, the CDR3 is TGTGCCAGCAGCCAAAAGGGGGCGCCGGGGAACACTGAAGCTTTCTTT. Residues: CASSQKGAPGNTEAFF.

The chain employs TRBV2 and TRBJ2-2, with 7 nucleotides matching TRBD1. This CDR3 has 12 amino acids. V was clipped by 7 bases and J by 6 bases; unmatched bases: 2. The germline CDR1 and CDR2 sequences are SNHLY and FYNNEI. DNA for the CDR3: TGTGCCAGCAACAGGGGCGCCGGGGAGCTGTTTTTT. This gives the protein CASNRGAGELFF.

The chain combines TRBV7-9 with TRBJ2-1; D possibly corresponds to TRBD1 (5 bases). This CDR3 has 16 amino acids. V lost 2 bases, J lost 1 base, and 12 bases lay in between. From germline, CDR1 is SEHNR and CDR2 FQNEAQ (reference sequence). The CDR3 DNA sequence: TGTGCCAGCAGCTTACCTGGGGCTAGATCCTACAATGAGCAGTTCTTC. Protein: CASSLPGARSYNEQFF.

The chain uses TRBV7-3 and TRBJ2-1; TRBD2 matches at 12 bases. V lost 2 bases to trimming and J lost 8 bases; unmatched junction nucleotides: 4. CDR1 is SGHTA and CDR2 is FQGTGA in the germline V gene. The CDR3 sequence is 15 residues long. CDR3 bases: TGTGCCAGCAGCTTACAGTCTAGCGGGAGGGATGAGCAGTTCTTC. Its protein is CASSLQSSGRDEQFF.

The chain joins TRBV7-3 to TRBJ2-2; 7 bases line up with TRBD2. The CDR3 extends over 16 amino acids. The junction had 5 bases not matched to a gene; V was cut back by 1 base and J by 3 bases. Germline CDR1 reads SGHTA; CDR2 reads FQGTGA. The CDR3 coding sequence is TGTGCCAGCAGCTTAAACCCCGCGGGGGACACCGGGGAGCTGTTTTTT. This translates into CASSLNPAGDTGELFF.

The chain uses TRBV5-4 and TRBJ2-2; TRBD1 agrees at 10 bases. The CDR3 runs to 20 residues. The V gene's germline CDR1 is SGHNT and CDR2 YYREEE (reference sequence). J gave up 2 bases and V 3 bases, and 16 bases lay outside the gene matches. The DNA for the CDR3 is TGTGCCAGCAGCTCACTCCGGGACAGGGGAAGAATTCTCAACACCGGGGAGCTGTTTTTT. Translation: CASSSLRDRGRILNTGELFF.

J is TRBJ2-4 and V is TRBV28, with 13 bases matching TRBD2. The V segment lost 1 base and the J segment 0 bases; nucleotides outside the gene matches: 3. This CDR3 region has 18 residues. In germline, CDR1 is MDHEN, CDR2 SYDVKM. CDR3 loop: CASSLSTSGRAAKNIQYF. The CDR3 coding sequence is TGTGCCAGCAGTTTATCCACTAGCGGGAGGGCAGCCAAAAACATTCAGTACTTC.

Written as DNA, the CDR3 is TGTGCCAGCAGCGTAGGCGTTGCGGGGATCGGAGAGACCCAGTACTTC. Translating gives CASSVGVAGIGETQYF. The rearrangement links TRBV9 to TRBJ2-5, with a possible D match to TRBD2 (6 bases). Trimming cost V 0 bases and J 4 bases, with 16 bases left between them. This CDR3 is 16 amino acids long. Per germline, CDR1 SGDLS and CDR2 YYNGEE.

J is TRBJ1-1 and V is TRBV28; D is unresolved. V lost 4 bases and J lost 0, with 6 bases in between. The CDR3 is made up of 13 amino acids. The germline CDR1 and CDR2 sequences are MDHEN and SYDVKM. In DNA form, the CDR3 reads TGTGCCAGCAGTTCTTTTTTGAACACTGAAGCTTTCTTT. Translating gives CASSSFLNTEAFF.

By its share, this clone is medium-sized. The chain combines TRBV11-2 with TRBJ1-1; D not resolved. V was trimmed by 5 bases and J by 5 bases, leaving 18 bases between them. The CDR3 totals 15 residues. Germline V gives CDR1 SGHAT, CDR2 FQNNGV. The CDR3 bases are TGTGCCAGCAGCGGGAATCGGGGATGGTGGACTGAAGCTTTCTTT. Translating gives CASSGNRGWWTEAFF. Drawing the rest from reference TRBV11-2 and TRBJ1-1, the complete variable domain is EAGVAQSPRYKIIEKRQSVAFWCNPISGHATLYWYQQILGQGPKLLIQFQNNGVVDDSQLPKDRFSAERLKGVDSTLKIQPAKLEDSAVYLCASSGNRGWWTEAFFGQGTRLTVV.

V is TRBV9 and J is TRBJ2-7; D unclear. Germline V gene sequence: CDR1 SGDLS, CDR2 YYNGEE. V lost 0 bases, J lost 2 bases, and 9 bases lay in between. There are 14 residues in the CDR3. CDR3 protein: CASSVADQAYEQYF. The CDR3 nucleotides read TGTGCCAGCAGCGTAGCTGACCAGGCCTACGAGCAGTACTTC.

The gene calls are TRBV29-1 and TRBJ2-1, with TRBD1 identical over 9 bases. CDR3 length: 13 residues. Germline CDR1 SQVTM, CDR2 ANQGSEA. The CDR3: CSWGQGFWNEQFF. The CDR3 DNA reads TGCAGTTGGGGACAGGGATTTTGGAATGAGCAGTTCTTC.

This clone is labeled medium-sized. The chain joins TRBV6-5 to TRBJ1-6; D is uncertain. Between the trimmed V and J ends, which lost 4 bases and 10 bases, there was a span of 8 bases. The CDR3 contains 12 residues. The germline CDR1 and CDR2 sequences are MNHEY and SVGAGI. The CDR3 bases are TGTGCCAGCAGTTCCGCCGGGTCACCCCTCCACTTT. Its protein product is CASSSAGSPLHF.

The rearrangement uses TRBV5-4 and TRBJ2-3; 15 bases line up with TRBD2. V lost 3 bases to trimming and J lost 7 bases; unmatched junction nucleotides: 6. This CDR3 has 16 residues. The germline V gene encodes CDR1 SGHNT and CDR2 YYREEE (reference sequence). The CDR3 sequence: CASSSPGTSGRYTQYF. The CDR3 nucleotides are TGTGCCAGCAGCTCCCCCGGGACTAGCGGGAGGTATACGCAGTATTTT.

This clone is a singleton in its sample. The V and J genes are TRBV12-5 and TRBJ1-3; D unresolved. The CDR3 is made up of 13 amino acids. V shed 4 bases and J shed 4 bases, with 8 bases lying between them. Looked up from germline, CDR1 is LGHNT and CDR2 is FRNRAP. CDR3 amino acids: CASGSSGGNTIYF. The CDR3 coding sequence is TGTGCTAGTGGTTCCTCAGGCGGAAACACCATATATTTT.

The chain is built from TRBV9 and TRBJ2-1; TRBD2 agrees at 12 bases. This CDR3 is built from 16 residues. Trimming took 3 bases from V and 9 from J; bases not matched to a gene: 10. Looked up from germline, CDR1 is SGDLS and CDR2 is YYNGEE. The CDR3 bases are TGTGCCAGCAGCGCACTACTAGCGGGAGGTCAGGGTGAGCAGTTCTTC. Encoded protein: CASSALLAGGQGEQFF.

This clone was detected once. The V and J genes are TRBV5-6 and TRBJ1-2; 10 nucleotides align to TRBD1. Germline V CDR1 and CDR2: SGHDT, YYEEEE. The CDR3 is 15 amino acids. V lost 4 bases, J lost 5 bases, and 8 bases stayed unmatched. The CDR3 DNA follows: TGTGCCAGCAGCAACGGACAGGGGGTGACATATGGCTACACCTTC. Residues: CASSNGQGVTYGYTF.

This chain joins TRBV7-2 and TRBJ2-1; 9 bases match TRBD2. The CDR3 is 16 residues long. The germline gives CDR1 SGHTA, CDR2 FQGNSA. V dropped 0 bases and J dropped 10; count of bases not matched to a gene: 10. CDR3 sequence reads: CASSLAGLAGPGEQFF. As DNA, the CDR3 is TGTGCCAGCAGCTTAGCTGGGCTAGCGGGACCAGGAGAGCAGTTCTTC.

The chain has TRBV7-6 and TRBJ1-5; 7 bases match TRBD1. The CDR3 is 17 residues long. In germline, CDR1 is SGHVS, CDR2 FNYEAQ. V trimming: 1 base; J trimming: 4 bases; junction bases outside the gene matches: 10. CDR3 sequence: CASSLEVGGQGNQPQHF. DNA for the CDR3: TGTGCCAGCAGCTTAGAGGTAGGGGGCCAGGGAAATCAGCCCCAGCATTTT.

CDR3: CASSADRGVIYGYTF. The DNA for the CDR3 is TGTGCCAGCTCAGCCGACAGGGGCGTGATCTATGGCTACACCTTC. The chain has TRBV18 and TRBJ1-2; 8 bases are a match to TRBD1. The V gene's germline CDR1 is KGHSH and CDR2 LQKENI. J was trimmed by 4 bases and V by 5 bases; bases with no gene match: 9. This CDR3 has 15 residues. The variable domain in full, completed from reference TRBV18 and TRBJ1-2, reads NAGVMQNPRHLVRRRGQEARLRCSPMKGHSHVYWYRQLPEEGLKFMVYLQKENIIDESGMPKERFSAEFPKEGPSILRIQQVVRGDSAAYFCASSADRGVIYGYTFGSGTRLTVV.